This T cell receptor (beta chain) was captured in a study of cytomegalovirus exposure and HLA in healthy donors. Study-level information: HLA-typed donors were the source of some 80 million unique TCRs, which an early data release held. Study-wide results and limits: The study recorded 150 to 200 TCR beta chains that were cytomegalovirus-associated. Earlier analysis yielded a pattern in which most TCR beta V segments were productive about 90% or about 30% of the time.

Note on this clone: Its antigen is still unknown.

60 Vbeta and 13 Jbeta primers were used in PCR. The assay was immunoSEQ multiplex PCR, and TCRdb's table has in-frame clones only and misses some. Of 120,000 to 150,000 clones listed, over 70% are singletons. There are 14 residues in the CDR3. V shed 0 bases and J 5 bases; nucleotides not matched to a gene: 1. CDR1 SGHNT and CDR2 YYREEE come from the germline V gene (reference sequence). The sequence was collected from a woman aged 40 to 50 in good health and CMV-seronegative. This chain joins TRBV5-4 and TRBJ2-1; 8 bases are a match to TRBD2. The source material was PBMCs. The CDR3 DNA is TGTGCCAGCAGCTTGGGACTAGCGAACAATGAGCAGTTCTTC. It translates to CASSLGLANNEQFF. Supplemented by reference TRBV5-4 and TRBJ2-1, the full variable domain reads ETGVTQSPTHLIKTRGQQVTLRCSSQSGHNTVSWYQQALGQGPQFIFQYYREEENGRGNFPPRFSGLQFPNYSSELNVNALELDDSALYLCASSLGLANNEQFFGPGTRLTVL.